The present T cell receptor beta chain was sequenced within a study of metastatic and nonmetastatic thyroid tumors. Among the patients, none had received any treatment before thyroid surgery. TCRdb re-analyzed the PCR reads using MiXCR. The sample holds some 29,000 clones; 15% to 20% are singletons and the top ten take around 4.5%. The CDR3 has 16 residues. V gave up 3 bases and J gave up 5 bases; unmatched junction bases: 5. Per the germline V gene, CDR1 is MDHEN and CDR2 is SYDVKM. In its sample, this clone is medium-sized (0.01 to 0.1%). The sequence was collected from a female donor with papillary thyroid cancer or a benign thyroid nodule (not recorded which). Some clones in this sample may be carry-over from other donors' samples. The sample taken for sequencing was blood. V gene TRBV28 combines with J gene TRBJ1-6, with TRBD1 identical over 9 bases. The CDR3 loop is CASSFRDRDDNSPLHF. CDR3 DNA sequence: TGTGCCAGCAGTTTCCGGGACAGGGATGATAATTCACCCCTCCACTTT. Full variable domain (outside the CDR3, taken from reference TRBV28 and TRBJ1-6): DVKVTQSSRYLVKRTGEKVFLECVQDMDHENMFWYRQDPGLGLRLIYFSYDVKMKEKGDIPEGYSVSREKKERFSLILESASTNQTSMYLCASSFRDRDDNSPLHFGNGTRLTVT.